This T cell receptor (beta chain) was captured by sequencing in a study of CD8+ T cells in alopecia areata. Reverse transcription of extracted RNA yielded cDNA, which provided the sequencing template. Profiled with immunoSEQ multiplex PCR; TCRdb holds only in-frame clones, not every one. The sample includes around 150,000 clones, 62% of them seen just once. Overall study results and limits: Researchers report lesional scalp, most notably alopecia totalis/universalis, outstripped normal scalp in clonality. Researchers reported that TCR sharing among patients proved less clear than in mice, possibly HLA-linked.

A FACSAria was used to sort CD4+ and CD8+ T cells. These cells came from PBMCs. For this clone: Its matching antigen is unknown.

The TCR originated in a human donor in good health. The sequenced sample was CD8+ T cells sorted from blood.

The chain's CDR3 is CASSPRQNAYEQYF. CDR3 sequence (DNA): TGTGCCAGCAGCCCAAGACAGAATGCCTACGAGCAGTACTTC. The rearrangement links TRBV13 to TRBJ2-7; TRBD1 is a possible D gene (5 bases). Germline V gives CDR1 PRHDT, CDR2 FYEKMQ (reference sequence). V shed 5 bases and J shed 2 bases, with 13 bases lying between them. The CDR3 has 14 amino acids.